A single sample is the source of the 5 T cell receptor beta chains below, sequenced in a study of blood T cell repertoires in COVID-19. Profiling relied on immunoSEQ multiplex PCR, and the TCRdb table lists in-frame clones only, not all of them. The sample holds nearly 95,000 clones, around 72% seen once. The material sequenced was peripheral blood. The source of these receptors is a man in his sixties or seventies with COVID-19, enrolled during active disease.

The CDR3 nucleotides read TGTGCCAGCAGCGCCTTAGGGGCTACGGATGGCTACACCTTC. As protein: CASSALGATDGYTF. J is TRBJ1-2 and V is TRBV7-9; TRBD1 is a possible D gene (5 bases). The CDR3 extends over 14 amino acids. Germline CDR1 is SEHNR and CDR2 is FQNEAQ (reference sequence). Trimming shortened V by 5 bases and J by 6 bases, and 16 bases separated the two germline ends.

This rearrangement joins TRBV19 to TRBJ1-2, with 7 bases matching TRBD1. The CDR3 runs to 13 residues. The V gene end was trimmed by 1 base and the J gene end by 7 bases; junction bases not matched to a gene: 3. Germline CDR1 and CDR2: LNHDA and SQIVND (reference sequence). CDR3 sequence reads: CASSIGQGRGYTF. The CDR3 nucleotides read TGTGCCAGTAGTATAGGACAGGGACGTGGCTACACCTTC.

The chain links TRBV28 to TRBJ2-7, with TRBD2 identical over 7 bases. Unmatched junction bases numbered 7, after V lost 10 bases and J lost 1 base. The CDR3 is 13 residues long. Germline V gene sequence: CDR1 MDHEN, CDR2 SYDVKM. The CDR3 is CATSYGRSYEQYF. CDR3 sequence (DNA): TGTGCCACGTCTTACGGGAGGTCCTACGAGCAGTACTTC.

V usage is TRBV5-5 and J usage is TRBJ1-5; D not certain. The CDR3 covers 16 residues. CDR1 is SGHKS, CDR2 YYEKEE, per germline (reference sequence). V was pared by 2 bases and J by 0 bases, with 12 bases between. The CDR3 sequence: CASSFSQTNSNQPQHF. The CDR3 nucleotides read TGTGCCAGCAGCTTTAGTCAGACTAATAGCAATCAGCCCCAGCATTTT.

The chain employs TRBV19 and TRBJ1-5; 7 nucleotides agree with TRBD1. The CDR3 is made up of 15 amino acids. Germline-derived CDR1 and CDR2 are LNHDA and SQIVND (reference sequence). V was clipped by 5 bases and J by 3 bases; unmatched bases: 7. CDR3 sequence (DNA): TGTGCCAGTAGTGTTAACAGGGGCGCCAATCAGCCCCAGCATTTT. It codes for CASSVNRGANQPQHF.